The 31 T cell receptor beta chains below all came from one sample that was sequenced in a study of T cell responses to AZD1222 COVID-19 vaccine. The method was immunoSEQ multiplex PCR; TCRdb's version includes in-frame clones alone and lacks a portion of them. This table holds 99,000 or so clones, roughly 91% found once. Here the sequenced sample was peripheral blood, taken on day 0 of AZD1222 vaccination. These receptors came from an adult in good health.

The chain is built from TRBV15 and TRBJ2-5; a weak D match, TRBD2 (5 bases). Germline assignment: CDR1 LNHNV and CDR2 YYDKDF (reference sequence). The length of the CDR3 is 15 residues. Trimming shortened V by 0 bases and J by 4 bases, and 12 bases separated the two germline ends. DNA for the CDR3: TGTGCCACCAGCAGAGAGTGGGAAGAGGGAGAGACCCAGTACTTC. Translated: CATSREWEEGETQYF.

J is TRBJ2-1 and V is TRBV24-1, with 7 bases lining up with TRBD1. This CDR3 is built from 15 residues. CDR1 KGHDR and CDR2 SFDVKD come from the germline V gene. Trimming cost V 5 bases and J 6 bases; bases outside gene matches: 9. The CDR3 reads CATSAGRGSGNEQFF. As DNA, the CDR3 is TGTGCCACCAGTGCCGGCAGGGGGTCGGGCAATGAGCAGTTCTTC.

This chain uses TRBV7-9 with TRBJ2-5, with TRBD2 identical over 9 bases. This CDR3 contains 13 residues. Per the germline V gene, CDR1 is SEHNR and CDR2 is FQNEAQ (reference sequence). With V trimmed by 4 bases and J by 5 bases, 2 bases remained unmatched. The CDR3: CASSSSGKETQYF. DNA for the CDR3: TGTGCCAGCAGCTCTAGCGGGAAGGAGACCCAGTACTTC.

The CDR3 loop is CSVDEIAGYGYNEQFF. Here the CDR3 DNA reads TGCAGCGTTGATGAAATAGCGGGATATGGCTACAATGAGCAGTTCTTC. This rearrangement joins TRBV29-1 to TRBJ2-1, with 8 nucleotides matching TRBD2. The V and J ends lost 3 bases and 3 bases, in that order; junction bases with no gene match: 10. The germline CDR1 and CDR2 sequences are SQVTM and ANQGSEA. The CDR3 loop spans 16 amino acids.

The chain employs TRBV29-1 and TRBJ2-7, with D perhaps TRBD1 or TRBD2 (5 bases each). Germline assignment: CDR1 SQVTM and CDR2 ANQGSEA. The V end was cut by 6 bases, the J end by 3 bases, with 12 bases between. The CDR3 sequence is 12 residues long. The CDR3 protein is CSVGDGSYEQYF. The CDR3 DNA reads TGCAGCGTGGGGGACGGAAGCTACGAGCAGTACTTC.

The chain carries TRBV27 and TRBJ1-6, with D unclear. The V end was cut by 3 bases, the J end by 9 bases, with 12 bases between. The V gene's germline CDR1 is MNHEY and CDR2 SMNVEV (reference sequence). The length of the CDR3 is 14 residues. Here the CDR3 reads CASSFPGPASPLHF. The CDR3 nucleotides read TGTGCCAGCAGTTTCCCCGGCCCCGCTTCACCCCTCCACTTT.

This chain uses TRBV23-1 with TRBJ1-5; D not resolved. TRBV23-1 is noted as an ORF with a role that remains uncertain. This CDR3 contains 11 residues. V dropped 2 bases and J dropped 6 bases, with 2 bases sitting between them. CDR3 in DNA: TGCGCCAGCAGTCAAGGTCAGCCCCAGCATTTT. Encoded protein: CASSQGQPQHF.

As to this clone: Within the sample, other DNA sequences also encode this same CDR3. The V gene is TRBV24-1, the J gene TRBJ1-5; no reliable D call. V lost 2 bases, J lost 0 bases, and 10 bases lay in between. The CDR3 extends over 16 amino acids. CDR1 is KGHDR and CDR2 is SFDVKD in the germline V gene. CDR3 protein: CATSDSGRSSNQPQHF. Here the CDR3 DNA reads TGTGCCACCAGTGATTCCGGACGGTCTAGCAATCAGCCCCAGCATTTT.

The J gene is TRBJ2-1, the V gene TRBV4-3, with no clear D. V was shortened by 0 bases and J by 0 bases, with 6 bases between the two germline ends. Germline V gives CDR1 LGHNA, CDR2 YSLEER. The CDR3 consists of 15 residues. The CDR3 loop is CASSQDASSYNEQFF. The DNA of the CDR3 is TGCGCCAGCAGCCAAGATGCCAGCTCCTACAATGAGCAGTTCTTC.

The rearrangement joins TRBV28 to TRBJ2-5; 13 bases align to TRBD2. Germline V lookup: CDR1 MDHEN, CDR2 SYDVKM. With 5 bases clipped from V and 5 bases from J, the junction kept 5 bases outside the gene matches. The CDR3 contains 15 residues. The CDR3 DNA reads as TGTGCCAGCAGTCCCCAGACTAGCGGGAGGGAGACCCAGTACTTC. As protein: CASSPQTSGRETQYF.

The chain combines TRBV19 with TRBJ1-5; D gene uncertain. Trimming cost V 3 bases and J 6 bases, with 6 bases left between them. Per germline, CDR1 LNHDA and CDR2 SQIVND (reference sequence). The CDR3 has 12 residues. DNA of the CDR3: TGTGCCAGTAGTATTTCAGGTCAGCCCCAGCATTTT. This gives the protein CASSISGQPQHF.

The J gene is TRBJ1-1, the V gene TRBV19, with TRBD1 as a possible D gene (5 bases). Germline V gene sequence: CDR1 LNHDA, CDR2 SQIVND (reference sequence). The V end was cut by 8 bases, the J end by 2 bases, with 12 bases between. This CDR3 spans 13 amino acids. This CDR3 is CASSQGLNTEAFF. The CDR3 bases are TGTGCCAGTTCTCAGGGCCTCAACACTGAAGCTTTCTTT.

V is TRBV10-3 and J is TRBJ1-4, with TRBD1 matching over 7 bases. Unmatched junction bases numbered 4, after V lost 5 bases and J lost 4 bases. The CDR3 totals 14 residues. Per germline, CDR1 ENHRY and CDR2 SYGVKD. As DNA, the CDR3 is TGTGCCATCAGTCCAGGGGGGAATAATGAAAAACTGTTTTTT. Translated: CAISPGGNNEKLFF.

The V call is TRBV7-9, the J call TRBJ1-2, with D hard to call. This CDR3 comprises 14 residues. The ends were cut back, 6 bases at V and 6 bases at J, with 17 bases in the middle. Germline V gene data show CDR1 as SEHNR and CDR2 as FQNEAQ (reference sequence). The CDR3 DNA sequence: TGTGCCAGCAGTTCTTCCACGGCGGGAGATGGCTACACCTTC. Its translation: CASSSSTAGDGYTF.

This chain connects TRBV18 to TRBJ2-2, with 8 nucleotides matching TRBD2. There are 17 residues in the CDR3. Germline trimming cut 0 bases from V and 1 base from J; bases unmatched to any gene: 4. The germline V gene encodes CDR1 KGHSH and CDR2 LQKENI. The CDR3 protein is CASSPPSAGGNTGELFF. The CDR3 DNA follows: TGTGCCAGCTCACCACCTTCGGCGGGAGGGAACACCGGGGAGCTGTTTTTT.

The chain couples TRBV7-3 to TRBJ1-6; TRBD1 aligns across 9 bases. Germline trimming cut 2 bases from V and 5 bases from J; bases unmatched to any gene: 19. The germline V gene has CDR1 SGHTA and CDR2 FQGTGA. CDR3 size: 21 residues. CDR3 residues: CASSLGNQRIVGTGNNSPLHF. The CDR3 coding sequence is TGTGCCAGCAGCTTAGGTAACCAGCGCATTGTGGGGACAGGGAATAATTCACCCCTCCACTTT.

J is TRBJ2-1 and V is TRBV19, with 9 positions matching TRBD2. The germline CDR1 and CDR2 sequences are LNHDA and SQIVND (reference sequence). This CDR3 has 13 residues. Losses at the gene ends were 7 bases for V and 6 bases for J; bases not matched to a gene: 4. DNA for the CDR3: TGTGCCAGTATGGTAGCGGGAGCCAATGAGCAGTTCTTC. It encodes CASMVAGANEQFF.

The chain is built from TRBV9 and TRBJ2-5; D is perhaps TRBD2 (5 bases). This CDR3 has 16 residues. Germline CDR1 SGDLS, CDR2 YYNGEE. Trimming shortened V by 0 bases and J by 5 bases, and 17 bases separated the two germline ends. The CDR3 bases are TGTGCCAGCAGCGTAGCGGGAAGTACCCCCGGGGAGACCCAGTACTTC. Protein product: CASSVAGSTPGETQYF.

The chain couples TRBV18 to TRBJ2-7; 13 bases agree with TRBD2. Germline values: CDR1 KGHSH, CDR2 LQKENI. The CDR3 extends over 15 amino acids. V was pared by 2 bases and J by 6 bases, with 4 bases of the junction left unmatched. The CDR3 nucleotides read TGTGCCAGCTCACCAAGGGGACTAGCGGGAATCGAGCAGTACTTC. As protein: CASSPRGLAGIEQYF.

CDR3 sequence reads: CASSTPGGTGQPQHF. CDR3 sequence (DNA): TGTGCCAGTAGTACCCCTGGGGGGACGGGTCAGCCCCAGCATTTT. The V gene is TRBV19, the J gene TRBJ1-5; possible D gene TRBD1, 5 bases. V was cut by 4 bases and J by 6 bases, with 16 bases left in between. CDR3 length: 15 amino acids. CDR1 is LNHDA and CDR2 is SQIVND in the germline V gene (reference sequence). Full variable domain (remainder filled in from reference TRBV19 and TRBJ1-5): DGGITQSPKYLFRKEGQNVTLSCEQNLNHDAMYWYRQDPGQGLRLIYYSQIVNDFQKGDIAEGYSVSREKKESFPLTVTSAQKNPTAFYLCASSTPGGTGQPQHFGDGTRLSIL.

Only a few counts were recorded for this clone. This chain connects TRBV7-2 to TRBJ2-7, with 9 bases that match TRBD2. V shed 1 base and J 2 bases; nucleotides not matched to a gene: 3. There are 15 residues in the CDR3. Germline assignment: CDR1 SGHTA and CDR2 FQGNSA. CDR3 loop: CASSLGLAGTYEQYF. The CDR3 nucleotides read TGTGCCAGCAGCTTAGGGCTAGCGGGGACCTACGAGCAGTACTTC.

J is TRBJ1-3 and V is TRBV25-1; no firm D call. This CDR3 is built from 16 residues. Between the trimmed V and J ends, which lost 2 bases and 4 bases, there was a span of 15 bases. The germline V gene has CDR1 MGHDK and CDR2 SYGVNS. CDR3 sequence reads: CASSEPGFSGGNTIYF. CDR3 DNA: TGTGCCAGCAGTGAACCGGGATTCTCGGGAGGAAACACCATATATTTT.

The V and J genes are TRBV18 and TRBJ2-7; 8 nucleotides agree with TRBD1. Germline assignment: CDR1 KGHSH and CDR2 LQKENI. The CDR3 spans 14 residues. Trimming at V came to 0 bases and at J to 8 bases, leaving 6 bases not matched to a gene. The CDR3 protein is CASSPPTGAQQQYF. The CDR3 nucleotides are TGTGCCAGCTCACCACCGACAGGGGCCCAACAGCAGTACTTC.

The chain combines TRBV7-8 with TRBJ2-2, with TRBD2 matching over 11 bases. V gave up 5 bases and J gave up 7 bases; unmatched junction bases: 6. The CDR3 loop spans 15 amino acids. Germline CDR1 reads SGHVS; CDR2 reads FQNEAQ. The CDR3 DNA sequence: TGTGCCAGCAGCCCCACTAGCGGGAGAGTCGGGGAGCTGTTTTTT. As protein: CASSPTSGRVGELFF.

The chain's CDR3 is CASSQDLGANTGELFF. Written as DNA, the CDR3 is TGTGCCAGCAGCCAAGATCTCGGGGCAAACACCGGGGAGCTGTTTTTT. This chain connects TRBV4-2 to TRBJ2-2; D possibly matches TRBD1 or TRBD2 (5 bases each). The germline CDR1 and CDR2 sequences are LGHNA and YNFKEQ. This CDR3 spans 16 amino acids. The V end was cut by 0 bases, the J end by 2 bases, with 10 bases between.

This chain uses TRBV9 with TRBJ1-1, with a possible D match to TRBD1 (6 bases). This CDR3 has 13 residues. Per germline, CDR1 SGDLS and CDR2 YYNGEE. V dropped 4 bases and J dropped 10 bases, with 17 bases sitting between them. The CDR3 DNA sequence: TGTGCCAGCAGCCCCTCGGGCGGGACAAGAGCTTTCTTT. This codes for CASSPSGGTRAFF.

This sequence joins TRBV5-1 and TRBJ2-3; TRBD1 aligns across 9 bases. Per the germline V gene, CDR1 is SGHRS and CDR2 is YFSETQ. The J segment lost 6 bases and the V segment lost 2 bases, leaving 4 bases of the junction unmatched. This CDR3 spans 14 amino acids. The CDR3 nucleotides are TGCGCCAGCAGCTTAGGACAGGGGCCTGATACGCAGTATTTT. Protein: CASSLGQGPDTQYF.

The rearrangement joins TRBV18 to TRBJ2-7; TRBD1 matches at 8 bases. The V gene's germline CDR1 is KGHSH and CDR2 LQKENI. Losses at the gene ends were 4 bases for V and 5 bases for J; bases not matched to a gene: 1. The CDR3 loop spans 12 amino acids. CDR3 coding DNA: TGTGCCAGCTCACTGGACAGGGACGAGCAGTACTTC. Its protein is CASSLDRDEQYF.

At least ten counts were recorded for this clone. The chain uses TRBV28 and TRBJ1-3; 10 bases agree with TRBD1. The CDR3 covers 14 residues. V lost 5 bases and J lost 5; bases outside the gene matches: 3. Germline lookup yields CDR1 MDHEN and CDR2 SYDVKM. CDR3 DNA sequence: TGTGCCAGCAGTCGGGGACAGGGGAGAAACACCATATATTTT. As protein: CASSRGQGRNTIYF.

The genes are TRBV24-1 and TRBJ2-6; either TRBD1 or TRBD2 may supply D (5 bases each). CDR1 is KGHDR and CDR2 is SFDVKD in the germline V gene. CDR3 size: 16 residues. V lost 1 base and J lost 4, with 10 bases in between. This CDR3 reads CATSDFAGTGANVLTF. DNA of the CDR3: TGTGCCACCAGTGATTTTGCAGGGACGGGGGCCAACGTCCTGACTTTC.

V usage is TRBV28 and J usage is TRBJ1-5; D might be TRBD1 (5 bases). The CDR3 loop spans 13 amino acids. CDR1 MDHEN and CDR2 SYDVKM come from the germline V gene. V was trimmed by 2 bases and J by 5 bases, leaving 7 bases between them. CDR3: CASSLGGDQPQHF. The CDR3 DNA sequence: TGTGCCAGCAGTTTAGGGGGGGATCAGCCCCAGCATTTT. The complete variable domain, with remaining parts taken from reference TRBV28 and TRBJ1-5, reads DVKVTQSSRYLVKRTGEKVFLECVQDMDHENMFWYRQDPGLGLRLIYFSYDVKMKEKGDIPEGYSVSREKKERFSLILESASTNQTSMYLCASSLGGDQPQHFGDGTRLSIL.